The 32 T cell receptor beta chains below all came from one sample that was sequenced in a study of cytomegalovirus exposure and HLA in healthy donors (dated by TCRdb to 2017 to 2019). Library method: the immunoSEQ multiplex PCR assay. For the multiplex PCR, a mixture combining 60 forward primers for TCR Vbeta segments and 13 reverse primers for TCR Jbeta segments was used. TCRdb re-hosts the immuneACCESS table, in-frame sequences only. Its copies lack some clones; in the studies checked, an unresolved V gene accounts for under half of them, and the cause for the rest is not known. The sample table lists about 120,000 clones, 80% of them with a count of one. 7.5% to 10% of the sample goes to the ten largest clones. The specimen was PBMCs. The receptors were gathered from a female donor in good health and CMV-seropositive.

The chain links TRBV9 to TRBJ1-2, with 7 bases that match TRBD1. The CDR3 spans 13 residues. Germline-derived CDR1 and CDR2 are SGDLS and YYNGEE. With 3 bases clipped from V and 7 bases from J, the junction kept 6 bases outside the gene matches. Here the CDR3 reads CASSATGLGGYTF. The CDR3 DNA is TGTGCCAGCAGCGCGACAGGGTTAGGTGGCTACACCTTC.

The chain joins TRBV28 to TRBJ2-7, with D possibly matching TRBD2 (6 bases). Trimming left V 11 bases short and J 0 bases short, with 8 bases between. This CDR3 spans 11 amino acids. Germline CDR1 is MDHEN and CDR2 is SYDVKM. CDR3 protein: CAAGGSYEQYF. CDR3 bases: TGTGCCGCCGGGGGCTCCTACGAGCAGTACTTC.

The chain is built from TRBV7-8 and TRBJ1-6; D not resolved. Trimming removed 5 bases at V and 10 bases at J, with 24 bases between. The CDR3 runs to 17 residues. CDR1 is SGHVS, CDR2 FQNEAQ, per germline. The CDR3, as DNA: TGTGCCAGCAGCGCAAGGCCCGGCGGACTAAGCGGATCACCCCTCCACTTT. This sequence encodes CASSARPGGLSGSPLHF.

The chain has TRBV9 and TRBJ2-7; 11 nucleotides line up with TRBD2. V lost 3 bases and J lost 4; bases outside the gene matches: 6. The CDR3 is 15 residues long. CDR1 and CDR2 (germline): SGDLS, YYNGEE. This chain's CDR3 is CASSGETSGAYEQYF. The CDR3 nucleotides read TGTGCCAGCAGCGGAGAGACTAGCGGGGCTTACGAGCAGTACTTC.

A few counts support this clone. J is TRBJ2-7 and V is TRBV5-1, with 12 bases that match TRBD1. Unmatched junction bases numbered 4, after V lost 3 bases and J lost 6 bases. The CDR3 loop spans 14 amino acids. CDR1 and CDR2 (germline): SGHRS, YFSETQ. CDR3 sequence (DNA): TGCGCCAGCAGCTGGGGGGACAGGGGGCTCGAGCAGTACTTC. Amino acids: CASSWGDRGLEQYF.

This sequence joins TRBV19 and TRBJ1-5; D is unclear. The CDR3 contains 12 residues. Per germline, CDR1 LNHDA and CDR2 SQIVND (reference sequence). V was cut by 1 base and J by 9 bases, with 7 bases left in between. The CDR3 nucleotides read TGTGCCAGTAGTATAGGGGCGAGGCCCCAGCATTTT. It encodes CASSIGARPQHF.

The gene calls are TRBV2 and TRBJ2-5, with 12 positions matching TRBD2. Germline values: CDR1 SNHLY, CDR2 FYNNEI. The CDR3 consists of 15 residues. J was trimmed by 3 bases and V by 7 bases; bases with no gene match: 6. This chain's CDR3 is CASKELAGGKETQYF. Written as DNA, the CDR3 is TGTGCCAGCAAGGAACTAGCGGGGGGTAAAGAGACCCAGTACTTC.

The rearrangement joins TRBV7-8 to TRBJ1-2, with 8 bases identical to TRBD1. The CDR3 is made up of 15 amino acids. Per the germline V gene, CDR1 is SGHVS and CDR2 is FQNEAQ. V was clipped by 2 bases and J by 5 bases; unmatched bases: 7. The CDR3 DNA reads TGTGCCAGCAGCTTAAGCGGGACAGGTCCTTATGGCTACACCTTC. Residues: CASSLSGTGPYGYTF.

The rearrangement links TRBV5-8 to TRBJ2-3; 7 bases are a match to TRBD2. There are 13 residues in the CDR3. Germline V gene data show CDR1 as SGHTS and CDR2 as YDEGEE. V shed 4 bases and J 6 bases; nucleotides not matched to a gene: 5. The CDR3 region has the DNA TGTGCCAGCAGCCACGACGGGAGGGATACGCAGTATTTT. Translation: CASSHDGRDTQYF.

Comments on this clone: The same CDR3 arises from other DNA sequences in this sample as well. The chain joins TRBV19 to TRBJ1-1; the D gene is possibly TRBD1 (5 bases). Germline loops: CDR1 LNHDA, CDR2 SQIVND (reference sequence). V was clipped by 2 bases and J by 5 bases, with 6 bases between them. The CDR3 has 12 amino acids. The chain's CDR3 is CASSIRGTEAFF. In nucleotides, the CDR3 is TGTGCCAGTAGTATACGGGGGACTGAAGCTTTCTTT.

CDR3 loop: CATSRGPDGYTF. In DNA form, the CDR3 reads TGTGCCACCAGCAGGGGCCCGGATGGCTACACCTTC. V is TRBV15 and J is TRBJ1-2; D remains ambiguous. V shed 3 bases and J shed 6 bases, with 8 bases lying between them. CDR1 LNHNV and CDR2 YYDKDF come from the germline V gene (reference sequence). The CDR3 contains 12 residues.

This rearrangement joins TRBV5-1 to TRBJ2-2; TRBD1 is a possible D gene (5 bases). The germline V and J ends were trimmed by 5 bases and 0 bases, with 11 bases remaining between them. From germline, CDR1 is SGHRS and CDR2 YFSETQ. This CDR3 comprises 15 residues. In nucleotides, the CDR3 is TGCGCCAGCAGTAAGGGGCAACCGAACACCGGGGAGCTGTTTTTT. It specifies CASSKGQPNTGELFF. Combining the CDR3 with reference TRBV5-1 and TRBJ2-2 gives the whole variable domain KAGVTQTPRYLIKTRGQQVTLSCSPISGHRSVSWYQQTPGQGLQFLFEYFSETQRNKGNFPGRFSGRQFSNSRSEMNVSTLELGDSALYLCASSKGQPNTGELFFGEGSRLTVL.

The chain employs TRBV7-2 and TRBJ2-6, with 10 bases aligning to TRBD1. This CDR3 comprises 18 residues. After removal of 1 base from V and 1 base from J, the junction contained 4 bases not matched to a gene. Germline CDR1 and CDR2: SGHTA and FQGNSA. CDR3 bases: TGTGCCAGCAGCTTAGTTGGGACAGGGGCTTCTGGGGCCAACGTCCTGACTTTC. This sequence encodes CASSLVGTGASGANVLTF.

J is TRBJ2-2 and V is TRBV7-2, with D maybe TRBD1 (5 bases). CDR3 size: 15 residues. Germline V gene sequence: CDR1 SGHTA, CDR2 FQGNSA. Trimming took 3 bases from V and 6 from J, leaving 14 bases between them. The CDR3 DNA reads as TGTGCCAGCAGCTTCCGGTTAGGGGTCCCCGGGGAGCTGTTTTTT. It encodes CASSFRLGVPGELFF.

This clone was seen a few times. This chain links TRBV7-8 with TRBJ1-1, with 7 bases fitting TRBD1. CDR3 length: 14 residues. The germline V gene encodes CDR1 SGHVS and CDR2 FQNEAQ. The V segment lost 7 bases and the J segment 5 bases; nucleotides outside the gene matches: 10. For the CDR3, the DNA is TGTGCCAGCACCTTCGAGAGGGGGCGAACTGAAGCTTTCTTT. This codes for CASTFERGRTEAFF.

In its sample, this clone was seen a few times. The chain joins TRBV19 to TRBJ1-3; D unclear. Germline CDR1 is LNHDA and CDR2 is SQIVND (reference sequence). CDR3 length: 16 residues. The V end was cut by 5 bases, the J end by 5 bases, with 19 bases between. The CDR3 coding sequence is TGTGCCAGTAGTCCAAGAGGGAGGGTTGGTAGAAACACCATATATTTT. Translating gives CASSPRGRVGRNTIYF.

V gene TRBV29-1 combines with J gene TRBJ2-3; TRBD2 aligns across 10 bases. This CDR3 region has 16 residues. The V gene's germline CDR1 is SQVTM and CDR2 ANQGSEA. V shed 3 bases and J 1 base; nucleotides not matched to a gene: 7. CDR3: CSVEGLAGGRTDTQYF. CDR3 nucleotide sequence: TGCAGCGTTGAGGGGTTAGCGGGGGGACGCACAGATACGCAGTATTTT.

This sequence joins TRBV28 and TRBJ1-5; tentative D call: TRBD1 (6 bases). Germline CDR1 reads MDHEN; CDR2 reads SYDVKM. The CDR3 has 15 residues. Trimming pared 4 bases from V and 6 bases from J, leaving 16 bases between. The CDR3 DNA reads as TGTGCCAGCAGTTATCTAGGGGGGGCAGGTCAGCCCCAGCATTTT. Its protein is CASSYLGGAGQPQHF.

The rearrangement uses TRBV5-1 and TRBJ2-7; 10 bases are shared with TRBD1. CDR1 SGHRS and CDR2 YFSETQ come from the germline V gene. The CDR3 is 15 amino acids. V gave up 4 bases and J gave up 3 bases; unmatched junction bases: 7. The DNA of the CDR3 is TGCGCCAGCAGCCTCGCGCGGGACAGGGGCTACGAGCAGTACTTC. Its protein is CASSLARDRGYEQYF.

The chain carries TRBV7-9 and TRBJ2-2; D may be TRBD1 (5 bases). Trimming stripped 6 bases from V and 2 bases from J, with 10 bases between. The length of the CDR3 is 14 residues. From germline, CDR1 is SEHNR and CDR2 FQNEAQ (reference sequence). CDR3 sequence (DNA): TGTGCCAGCAGTAAGGGGCAAAACACCGGGGAGCTGTTTTTT. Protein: CASSKGQNTGELFF.

CDR3: CASSSGTAAGELFF. CDR3 coding DNA: TGTGCCAGCAGCTCCGGGACAGCAGCCGGGGAGCTGTTTTTT. The V and J genes are TRBV5-4 and TRBJ2-2, with 7 positions matching TRBD1. Trimming at V came to 3 bases and at J to 6 bases, leaving 5 bases not matched to a gene. This CDR3 region has 14 residues. Germline CDR1 and CDR2: SGHNT and YYREEE (reference sequence).

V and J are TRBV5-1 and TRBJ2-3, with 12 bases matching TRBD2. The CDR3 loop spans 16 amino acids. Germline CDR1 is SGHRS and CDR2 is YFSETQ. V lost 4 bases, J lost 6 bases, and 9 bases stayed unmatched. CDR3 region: CASSRTSGDLGDTQYF. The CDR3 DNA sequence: TGCGCCAGCAGCCGGACTAGCGGGGACTTGGGGGATACGCAGTATTTT.

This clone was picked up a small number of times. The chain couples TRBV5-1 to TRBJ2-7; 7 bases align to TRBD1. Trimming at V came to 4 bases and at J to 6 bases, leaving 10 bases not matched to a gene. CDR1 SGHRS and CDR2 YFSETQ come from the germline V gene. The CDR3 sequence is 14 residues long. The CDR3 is CASSAAGTASEQYF. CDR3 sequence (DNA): TGCGCCAGCAGCGCCGCTGGGACAGCCAGCGAGCAGTACTTC.

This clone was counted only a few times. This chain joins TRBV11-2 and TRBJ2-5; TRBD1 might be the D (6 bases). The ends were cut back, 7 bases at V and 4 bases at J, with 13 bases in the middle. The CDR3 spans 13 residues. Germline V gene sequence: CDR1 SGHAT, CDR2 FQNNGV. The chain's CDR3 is CASNEGVRETQYF. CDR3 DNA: TGTGCCAGCAACGAGGGGGTCCGAGAGACCCAGTACTTC. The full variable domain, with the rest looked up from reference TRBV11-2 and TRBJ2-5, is EAGVAQSPRYKIIEKRQSVAFWCNPISGHATLYWYQQILGQGPKLLIQFQNNGVVDDSQLPKDRFSAERLKGVDSTLKIQPAKLEDSAVYLCASNEGVRETQYFGPGTRLLVL.

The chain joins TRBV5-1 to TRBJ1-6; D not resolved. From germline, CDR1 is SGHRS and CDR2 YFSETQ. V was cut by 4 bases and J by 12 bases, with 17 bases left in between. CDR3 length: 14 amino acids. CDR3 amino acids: CASSPRRREEPLHF. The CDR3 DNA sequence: TGCGCCAGCAGCCCCCGCAGGCGGGAGGAACCCCTCCACTTT. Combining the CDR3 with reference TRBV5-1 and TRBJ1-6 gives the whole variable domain KAGVTQTPRYLIKTRGQQVTLSCSPISGHRSVSWYQQTPGQGLQFLFEYFSETQRNKGNFPGRFSGRQFSNSRSEMNVSTLELGDSALYLCASSPRRREEPLHFGNGTRLTVT.

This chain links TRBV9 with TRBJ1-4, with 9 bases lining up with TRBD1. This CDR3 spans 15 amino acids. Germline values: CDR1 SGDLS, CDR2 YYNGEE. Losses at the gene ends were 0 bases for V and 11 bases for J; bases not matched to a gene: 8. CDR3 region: CASSVDFTGGAKLFF. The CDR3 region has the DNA TGTGCCAGCAGCGTAGATTTCACAGGGGGCGCGAAACTGTTTTTT.

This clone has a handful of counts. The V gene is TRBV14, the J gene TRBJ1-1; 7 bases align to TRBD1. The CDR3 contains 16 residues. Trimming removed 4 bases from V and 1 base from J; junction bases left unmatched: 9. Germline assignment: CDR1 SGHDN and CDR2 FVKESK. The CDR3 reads CASSRLPGTANTEAFF. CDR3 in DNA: TGTGCCAGCAGCCGCCTCCCCGGGACAGCGAACACTGAAGCTTTCTTT.

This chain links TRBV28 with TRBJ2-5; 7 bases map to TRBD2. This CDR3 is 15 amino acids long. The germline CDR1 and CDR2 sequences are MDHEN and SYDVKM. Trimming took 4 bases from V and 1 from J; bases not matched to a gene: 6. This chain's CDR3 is CASSSAGDSQETQYF. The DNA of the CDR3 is TGTGCCAGCAGTTCGGCGGGGGACTCCCAAGAGACCCAGTACTTC.

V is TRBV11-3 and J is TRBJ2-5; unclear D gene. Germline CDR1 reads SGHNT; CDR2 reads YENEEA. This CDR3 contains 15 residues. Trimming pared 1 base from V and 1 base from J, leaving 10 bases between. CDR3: CASSLGSGFQETQYF. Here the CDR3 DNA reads TGTGCCAGCAGCTTAGGGTCAGGCTTCCAAGAGACCCAGTACTTC. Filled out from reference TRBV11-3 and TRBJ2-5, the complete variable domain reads EAGVVQSPRYKIIEKKQPVAFWCNPISGHNTLYWYLQNLGQGPELLIRYENEEAVDDSQLPKDRFSAERLKGVDSTLKIQPAELGDSAVYLCASSLGSGFQETQYFGPGTRLLVL.

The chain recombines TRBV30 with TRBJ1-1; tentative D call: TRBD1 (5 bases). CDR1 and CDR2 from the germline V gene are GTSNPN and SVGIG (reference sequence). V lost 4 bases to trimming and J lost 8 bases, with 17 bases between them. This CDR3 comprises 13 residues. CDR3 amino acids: CAWNSDRKHEAFF. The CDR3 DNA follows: TGTGCCTGGAACTCCGACAGAAAACACGAAGCTTTCTTT.

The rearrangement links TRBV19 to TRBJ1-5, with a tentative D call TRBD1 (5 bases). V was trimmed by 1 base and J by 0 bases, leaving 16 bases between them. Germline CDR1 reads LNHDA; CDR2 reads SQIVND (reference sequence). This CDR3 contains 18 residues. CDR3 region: CASSIGGGNGYSNQPQHF. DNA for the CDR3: TGTGCCAGTAGTATAGGTGGGGGGAATGGGTATAGCAATCAGCCCCAGCATTTT.

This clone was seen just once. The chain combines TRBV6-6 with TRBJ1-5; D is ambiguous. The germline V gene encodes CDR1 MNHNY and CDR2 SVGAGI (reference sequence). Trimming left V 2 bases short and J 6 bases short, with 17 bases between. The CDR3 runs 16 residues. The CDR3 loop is CASSYLPGEVAQPQHF. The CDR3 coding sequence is TGTGCCAGCAGTTACCTTCCGGGAGAGGTAGCTCAGCCCCAGCATTTT.